The rows below give T cell receptor beta chains drawn from one sample of a study of T cell changes during pregnancy in multiple sclerosis. Some clones are missing from TCRdb's copy, which holds only in-frame ones; the method was immunoSEQ multiplex PCR. The repertoire has around 66,000 clones, 90% to 95% of them found once; the top ten carry over 2%. Here the sequenced sample was peripheral blood, taken in the third trimester of pregnancy. These receptors were collected from a female donor in good health, enrolled as a control in a pregnancy study. Both conserved end residues are part of each CDR3. D genes are given only for firm matches. The size entry is marked missing in some rows and otherwise reads once, few, many or a size class.

>.|TRBV11-1|.|13|TRBJ1-1
TGTGCCAGCAGCTTAGTAGGGGCCACTGAAGCTTTCTTT
CASSLVGATEAFF
>TRBD2|TRBV2|.|13|TRBJ2-1
TGTGCCAGCAGCCGACTAGCTTACAATGAGCAGTTCTTC
CASSRLAYNEQFF
>.|TRBV13|.|13|TRBJ2-7
TGTGCCAGCAGCTTAGCTTTGGAGAACGAGCAGTACTTC
CASSLALENEQYF
>.|TRBV19|.|13|TRBJ2-3
TGTGCCAGTAGCGGGAAGAGCACAGATACGCAGTATTTT
CASSGKSTDTQYF
>.|TRBV13|.|14|TRBJ2-7
TGTGCCAGCAGCCTGGTAGCGGTAGCTTGGGAGCAGTACTTC
CASSLVAVAWEQYF
>.|TRBV9|.|13|TRBJ1-1
TGTGCCAGCAGCCCGCCCGGGGGCACTGAAGCTTTCTTT
CASSPPGGTEAFF
>TRBD2|TRBV14|.|15|TRBJ2-1
TGTGCCAGCAGCCAAGTAGGAGCGGGAGGTGGTGAGCAGTTCTTC
CASSQVGAGGGEQFF
>TRBD1|TRBV14|.|14|TRBJ1-2
TGTGCCAGCAGCCGACAGGGATCCCGCTATGGCTACACCTTC
CASSRQGSRYGYTF
>TRBD2|TRBV27|.|14|TRBJ2-7
TGTGCCAGCAGTTTAGGAGCGGGAGGGTACGAGCAGTACTTC
CASSLGAGGYEQYF
>.|TRBV6-1|.|13|TRBJ2-4
TGTGCCAGCAGGCCGACAGGAGAGAACATTCAGTACTTC
CASRPTGENIQYF
>TRBD2|TRBV18|.|15|TRBJ2-3
TGTGCCAGCTCACTTAGGGGCCTAGCGGGAGATACGCAGTATTTT
CASSLRGLAGDTQYF
>.|TRBV29-1|.|13|TRBJ2-7
TGCAGCGTTGGGTACGGGGTTGGCTACGAGCAGTACTTC
CSVGYGVGYEQYF
>.|TRBV10-3|.|11|TRBJ2-7
TGTGCCATCAGGCAGTCCTACGAGCAGTACTTC
CAIRQSYEQYF
>TRBD2|TRBV6-5|few|16|TRBJ2-7
TGTGCCAGCAGTTACTCGAGCGGGGAAAGCTCCTACGAGCAGTACTTC
CASSYSSGESSYEQYF
>.|TRBV19|.|13|TRBJ1-1
TGTGCCAGTACCACAGGGTGGGAGACTGAAGCTTTCTTT
CASTTGWETEAFF
>.|TRBV7-9|.|13|TRBJ1-3
TGTGCCAGCAGCTTGGTCCCCCGGGACACCATATATTTT
CASSLVPRDTIYF
>TRBD2|TRBV18|.|16|TRBJ2-3
TGTGCCAGCTCACCACCGAGCGGGAGGGCCACAGATACGCAGTATTTT
CASSPPSGRATDTQYF
>TRBD1|TRBV4-1|.|16|TRBJ2-2
TGCGCCAGCAGAGATTTGGAGACAGGGGTTCTCGGGGAGCTGTTTTTT
CASRDLETGVLGELFF
>.|TRBV5-4|.|12|TRBJ1-2
TGTGCCAGCAGCCAAGACATGAATGGCTACACCTTC
CASSQDMNGYTF
>.|TRBV9|once|14|TRBJ2-3
TGTGCCAGCAGCCCCCAACTTCCTTCGGATACGCAGTATTTT
CASSPQLPSDTQYF
>TRBD1|TRBV10-2|.|13|TRBJ2-7
TGCGCCAGCAGTGGGGACAGCTTCTACGAGCAGTACTTC
CASSGDSFYEQYF
>TRBD2|TRBV19|.|17|TRBJ2-2
TGTGCCAGTAGTATGCTCCTAGCGGGATGGGGGACCGGGGAGCTGTTTTTT
CASSMLLAGWGTGELFF
>.|TRBV11-2|once|14|TRBJ2-2
TGTGCCAGCAGCCTCAACAGGGTTGCGGGGGAGCTGTTTTTT
CASSLNRVAGELFF
>.|TRBV7-8|.|14|TRBJ2-3
TGTGCCAGCAGCTTAGGAGAGTACACAGATACGCAGTATTTT
CASSLGEYTDTQYF
>.|TRBV6-1|.|15|TRBJ2-7
TGTGCCAGCACTCAGGGGGTGACAGGTGGAGGGGAGCAGTACTTC
CASTQGVTGGGEQYF
>.|TRBV28|.|12|TRBJ1-1
TGTGCCAGCAGTTTACCTAACACTGAAGCTTTCTTT
CASSLPNTEAFF
>.|TRBV2|.|16|TRBJ1-3
TGTGCCAGCAGTGAAGCGCTTAGGGGCCTAGGAAACACCATATATTTT
CASSEALRGLGNTIYF
>.|TRBV5-4|.|16|TRBJ2-2
TGTGCCAGCAGCTACATACAGGGATCCAACACCGGGGAGCTGTTTTTT
CASSYIQGSNTGELFF